The rows below give T cell receptor beta chains drawn from one sample of a study of siplizumab effects on memory and regulatory T cells. This table comes from immunoSEQ multiplex PCR, and its TCRdb copy is limited to in-frame clones, with some not included. The sample lists approximately 70,000 clones; 91% were seen once. Specimen: CD8+ T cells sorted from blood. All receptors derive from a human donor in good health. Each CDR3 is given without its conserved first and last residue. Fields, in order: D gene, J gene, V gene, CDR3 protein. A D gene is named only where the DNA matches it firmly.

>.|TRBJ2-7|TRBV20-1
SARDSYEQY
>.|TRBJ2-1|TRBV7-6
ASSSSDHEQF
>.|TRBJ1-1|TRBV4-2
ASSQGGSYTEAF
>TRBD2|TRBJ2-1|TRBV9
ASSVAASGGAEQF
>TRBD1|TRBJ2-7|TRBV7-9
ASSPTGDYEQY
>.|TRBJ2-3|TRBV6-1
ASSDPGSTDTQY
>.|TRBJ1-2|TRBV7-9
ASSSDSYLVGGYT
>.|TRBJ1-4|TRBV19
ASSRSGTNEKLF
>.|TRBJ2-6|TRBV19
ASSLSNSGANVLT
>.|TRBJ2-7|TRBV10-3
AISDTTGNEQY
>TRBD2|TRBJ2-7|TRBV9
ASSGYSGSGHEQY
>TRBD2|TRBJ2-7|TRBV19
ASSMMASGGFYEQY
>.|TRBJ2-1|TRBV27
ASSLSSNEQF
>.|TRBJ2-7|TRBV27
ASSVRGGAATYEQY
>TRBD2|TRBJ2-7|TRBV11-2
ASSLDLASGYEQY
>.|TRBJ1-6|TRBV9
ASSVDDYYNSPLH
>.|TRBJ2-3|TRBV7-9
ATPPPGSDTQY
>TRBD1|TRBJ1-1|TRBV9
ASGTGGDLDAEAF
>.|TRBJ2-1|TRBV9
ASSVVPYNEQF
>TRBD1|TRBJ2-7|TRBV5-1
ASSHHRGPYEQY
>.|TRBJ2-1|TRBV5-8
ASSLIGNEQF
>.|TRBJ2-7|TRBV4-1
ASSPPRGSYEQY
>TRBD1|TRBJ2-7|TRBV11-3
ASSPGTGAPYEQY
>.|TRBJ1-2|TRBV9
ASSAYRAGNYGYT
>TRBD1|TRBJ2-1|TRBV4-1
ASSPTGTGVDEQF
>.|TRBJ1-5|TRBV5-5
ASSLDVGNRNQPQH
>TRBD2|TRBJ2-3|TRBV9
ASSVDGSGGARTDTQY
>.|TRBJ1-2|TRBV6-5
ASSSGTEHGYT
>.|TRBJ1-1|TRBV19
ASSIERDRYMNTEAF
>.|TRBJ2-3|TRBV11-2
ASSLEYADTQY
>.|TRBJ1-1|TRBV6-6
ASSYQGMNTEAF
>.|TRBJ2-5|TRBV20-1
SARLETQY
>.|TRBJ1-4|TRBV9
ASSVDSATNEKLF
>.|TRBJ1-2|TRBV7-9
ASSRTTGLSIYGYT
>TRBD2|TRBJ2-7|TRBV7-9
ASSLGGLEQY
>.|TRBJ1-5|TRBV5-6
ASSYRNNQPQH
>.|TRBJ2-3|TRBV20-1
SARSSSTQY
>.|TRBJ1-1|TRBV27
ASSLTVNTEAF
>.|TRBJ2-1|TRBV11-3
ASSLARPDEQF
>.|TRBJ1-1|TRBV7-9
ASSPTSIYAEAF